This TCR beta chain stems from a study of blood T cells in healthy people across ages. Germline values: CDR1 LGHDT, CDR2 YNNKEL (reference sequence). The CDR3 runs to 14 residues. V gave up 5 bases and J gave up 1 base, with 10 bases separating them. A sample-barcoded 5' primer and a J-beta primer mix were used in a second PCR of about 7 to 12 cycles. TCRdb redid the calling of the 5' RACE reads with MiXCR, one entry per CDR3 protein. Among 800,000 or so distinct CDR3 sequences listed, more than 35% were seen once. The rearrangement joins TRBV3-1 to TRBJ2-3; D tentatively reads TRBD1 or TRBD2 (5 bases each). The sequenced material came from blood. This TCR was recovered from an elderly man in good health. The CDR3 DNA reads TGTGCCAGCAGCGTCCAGGGAGGCACAGATACGCAGTATTTT. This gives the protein CASSVQGGTDTQYF.